A selection of T cell receptor beta chains follows, all from one sample in a study of T cells in Graves' hyperthyroidism and ophthalmopathy. Via MiXCR, TCRdb re-called the multiplex PCR reads, giving one row per CDR3 protein. The sample shows hundreds of thousands of distinct CDR3 sequences, about a sixth of them seen only once. The specimen sequenced was blood. These TCRs come from a man in his forties with Graves' hyperthyroidism. Both conserved end residues are part of each CDR3. A D gene is named only where the DNA matches it firmly. Not every row has a clone size; where given, it reads once, few, many or a size class.

CDR3 protein: CASSLRGDSEKLFF
CDR3 DNA: TGTGCCAGCAGCTTACGGGGCGATAGTGAAAAACTGTTTTTT
J gene: TRBJ1-4
clone size: many
V gene: TRBV7-9
D gene: NA

CDR3 protein: CASTLRGGTYEQYF
CDR3 DNA: TGTGCCAGCACCCTCCGGGGAGGAACCTACGAGCAGTACTTC
J gene: TRBJ2-7
clone size: few
V gene: TRBV7-8
D gene: NA

CDR3 protein: CASSAGLGQETQYF
CDR3 DNA: TGCGCCAGCAGCGCGGGACTGGGACAAGAGACCCAGTACTTC
J gene: TRBJ2-5
clone size: NA
V gene: TRBV5-1
D gene: NA

CDR3 protein: CASMGQGTSYEQYF
CDR3 DNA: TGTGCCAGCATGGGACAGGGAACCTCCTACGAGCAGTACTTC
J gene: TRBJ2-7
clone size: NA
V gene: TRBV2
D gene: TRBD1

CDR3 protein: CASSYRDLRGSTDTQYF
CDR3 DNA: TGTGCCAGCAGTTACCGGGACCTCCGAGGGAGCACAGATACGCAGTATTTT
J gene: TRBJ2-3
clone size: few
V gene: TRBV5-8
D gene: NA

CDR3 protein: CASSPLGTGAYEQYF
CDR3 DNA: TGTGCCAGCAGTCCCCTAGGGACAGGGGCCTACGAGCAGTACTTC
J gene: TRBJ2-7
clone size: few
V gene: TRBV6-1
D gene: TRBD1

CDR3 protein: CASRFSGGAYEQYF
CDR3 DNA: TGTGCCAGCAGGTTCTCAGGGGGCGCCTACGAGCAGTACTTC
J gene: TRBJ2-7
clone size: many
V gene: TRBV7-3
D gene: TRBD1

CDR3 protein: CSAWSKNIQYF
CDR3 DNA: TGCAGTGCATGGTCCAAAAACATTCAGTACTTC
J gene: TRBJ2-4
clone size: NA
V gene: TRBV20-1
D gene: NA

CDR3 protein: CASSLFSTSNQPQHF
CDR3 DNA: TGTGCCAGCAGTTTATTCAGTACCAGCAATCAGCCCCAGCATTTT
J gene: TRBJ1-5
clone size: NA
V gene: TRBV28
D gene: NA

CDR3 protein: CASSQDNPLLGQYF
CDR3 DNA: TGTGCCAGCAGCCAAGATAACCCCCTCCTGGGGCAGTACTTC
J gene: TRBJ2-7
clone size: NA
V gene: TRBV4-2
D gene: NA

CDR3 protein: CASSQGGGRNEKLFF
CDR3 DNA: TGTGCCAGCAGCCAAGGAGGGGGCCGAAATGAAAAACTGTTTTTT
J gene: TRBJ1-4
clone size: many
V gene: TRBV12-3/TRBV12-4
D gene: TRBD1

CDR3 protein: CASSQGQLSYNEQFF
CDR3 DNA: TGTGCCAGCAGCCAAGGACAGCTCTCCTACAATGAGCAGTTCTTC
J gene: TRBJ2-1
clone size: many
V gene: TRBV3-1
D gene: NA

CDR3 protein: CASTGATNEKLFF
CDR3 DNA: TGTGCCAGCACCGGAGCAACTAATGAAAAACTGTTTTTT
J gene: TRBJ1-4
clone size: NA
V gene: TRBV28
D gene: NA

CDR3 protein: CASTTGTEDTEAFF
CDR3 DNA: TGTGCCAGCACCACCGGGACAGAGGACACTGAAGCTTTCTTT
J gene: TRBJ1-1
clone size: many
V gene: TRBV6-2/TRBV6-3
D gene: TRBD1

CDR3 protein: CASSLVGARGNEQYF
CDR3 DNA: TGTGCCAGCAGCTTAGTAGGGGCCAGGGGTAACGAGCAGTACTTC
J gene: TRBJ2-7
clone size: NA
V gene: TRBV7-2
D gene: NA

CDR3 protein: CASKPHLGQPQHF
CDR3 DNA: TGTGCCAGCAAACCCCATTTAGGTCAGCCCCAGCATTTT
J gene: TRBJ1-5
clone size: many
V gene: TRBV28
D gene: NA

CDR3 protein: CASSQGLAGYEQYF
CDR3 DNA: TGTGCCAGCAGCCAAGGGCTAGCGGGCTACGAGCAGTACTTC
J gene: TRBJ2-7
clone size: few
V gene: TRBV3-1
D gene: TRBD2

CDR3 protein: CASSHPREQETQYF
CDR3 DNA: TGTGCCAGCAGTCATCCCCGGGAACAAGAGACCCAGTACTTC
J gene: TRBJ2-5
clone size: many
V gene: TRBV3-1
D gene: NA

CDR3 protein: CASSLNQGTSEQYF
CDR3 DNA: TGTGCCAGCAGCTTAAACCAGGGAACGAGTGAGCAGTACTTC
J gene: TRBJ2-7
clone size: few
V gene: TRBV7-9
D gene: NA

CDR3 protein: CSVPGLAGVAAKNIQYF
CDR3 DNA: TGCAGTGTCCCGGGACTAGCGGGGGTAGCGGCCAAAAACATTCAGTACTTC
J gene: TRBJ2-4
clone size: NA
V gene: TRBV20-1
D gene: TRBD2

CDR3 protein: CASSYSIGQGYGYTF
CDR3 DNA: TGTGCCAGCAGTTACTCGATTGGGCAGGGGTATGGCTACACCTTC
J gene: TRBJ1-2
clone size: NA
V gene: TRBV6-5
D gene: NA

CDR3 protein: CASSKDGNNEQFF
CDR3 DNA: TGTGCCAGCTCAAAGGACGGGAACAATGAGCAGTTCTTC
J gene: TRBJ2-1
clone size: many
V gene: TRBV18
D gene: NA

CDR3 protein: CASSTGQGVGTEAFF
CDR3 DNA: TGTGCCAGCAGCACAGGACAGGGGGTTGGCACTGAAGCTTTCTTT
J gene: TRBJ1-1
clone size: many
V gene: TRBV5-6
D gene: TRBD1

CDR3 protein: CASSPGTTLGNEQYF
CDR3 DNA: TGTGCCAGCTCCCCTGGGACCACCTTGGGGAACGAGCAGTACTTC
J gene: TRBJ2-7
clone size: few
V gene: TRBV18
D gene: NA

CDR3 protein: CSARPGGGLAFF
CDR3 DNA: TGCAGTGCTAGACCCGGGGGGGGGCTGGCTTTCTTT
J gene: TRBJ1-1
clone size: NA
V gene: TRBV20-1
D gene: NA

CDR3 protein: CASSLEGGGTDTQYF
CDR3 DNA: TGTGCCAGCAGCTTGGAGGGTGGCGGCACAGATACGCAGTATTTT
J gene: TRBJ2-3
clone size: many
V gene: TRBV5-4
D gene: NA

CDR3 protein: CASSRKWSAEETQYF
CDR3 DNA: TGTGCCAGCAGCCGTAAATGGTCAGCCGAAGAGACCCAGTACTTC
J gene: TRBJ2-5
clone size: few
V gene: TRBV11-2
D gene: NA

CDR3 protein: CASSSQQTADTQYF
CDR3 DNA: TGTGCCAGCAGCAGCCAACAAACTGCAGATACGCAGTATTTT
J gene: TRBJ2-3
clone size: many
V gene: TRBV7-2
D gene: NA

CDR3 protein: CASSSVRVYNSPLHF
CDR3 DNA: TGTGCCAGCAGTTCGGTACGGGTCTATAATTCACCCCTCCACTTT
J gene: TRBJ1-6
clone size: many
V gene: TRBV12-3/TRBV12-4
D gene: NA

CDR3 protein: CASRSRRTGNTEAFF
CDR3 DNA: TGTGCCAGCAGGTCCAGAAGGACAGGAAACACTGAAGCTTTCTTT
J gene: TRBJ1-1
clone size: few
V gene: TRBV7-9
D gene: TRBD1

CDR3 protein: CASSPNTGTGTEAFF
CDR3 DNA: TGTGCCAGCAGCCCGAATACAGGCACGGGGACTGAAGCTTTCTTT
J gene: TRBJ1-1
clone size: many
V gene: TRBV5-6
D gene: NA

CDR3 protein: CAGSQEAPTSGDLLAGELFF
CDR3 DNA: TGTGCCGGCAGCCAAGAAGCTCCGACTAGCGGGGATCTCCTGGCAGGGGAGCTGTTTTTT
J gene: TRBJ2-2
clone size: NA
V gene: TRBV3-1
D gene: TRBD2

CDR3 protein: CASSFPGQWGLLDNEQFF
CDR3 DNA: TGTGCCAGCAGTTTCCCGGGACAATGGGGACTTCTCGACAATGAGCAGTTCTTC
J gene: TRBJ2-1
clone size: NA
V gene: TRBV28
D gene: NA

CDR3 protein: CATRRIQGGYEQYF
CDR3 DNA: TGTGCCACCCGACGAATCCAGGGGGGCTACGAGCAGTACTTC
J gene: TRBJ2-7
clone size: NA
V gene: TRBV11-2
D gene: NA

CDR3 protein: CASSYTRSGYNSPLHF
CDR3 DNA: TGTGCCAGCAGCTACACGCGCTCGGGGTATAATTCACCCCTCCACTTT
J gene: TRBJ1-6
clone size: many
V gene: TRBV2
D gene: NA

CDR3 protein: CASSRGGMGLEQYF
CDR3 DNA: TGTGCCAGCAGCCGCGGGGGAATGGGCCTCGAGCAGTACTTC
J gene: TRBJ2-7
clone size: NA
V gene: TRBV3-1
D gene: TRBD2

CDR3 protein: CASSEGLTGTDTQYF
CDR3 DNA: TGTGCCAGCAGTGAAGGGCTAACTGGCACAGATACGCAGTATTTT
J gene: TRBJ2-3
clone size: many
V gene: TRBV2
D gene: NA

CDR3 protein: CASSLRRQGMNTEAFF
CDR3 DNA: TGTGCCAGCAGTTTAAGGCGACAGGGTATGAACACTGAAGCTTTCTTT
J gene: TRBJ1-1
clone size: many
V gene: TRBV27
D gene: TRBD1

CDR3 protein: CASSLGSEAGYTF
CDR3 DNA: TGTGCCAGCAGCCTAGGGTCCGAAGCTGGCTACACCTTC
J gene: TRBJ1-2
clone size: many
V gene: TRBV11-2
D gene: NA

CDR3 protein: CASRTGGADYGYTF
CDR3 DNA: TGTGCCAGCAGGACAGGGGGCGCTGACTATGGCTACACCTTC
J gene: TRBJ1-2
clone size: NA
V gene: TRBV28
D gene: TRBD1

CDR3 protein: CATRQGYYNEQFF
CDR3 DNA: TGTGCCACGCGACAGGGATACTACAATGAGCAGTTCTTC
J gene: TRBJ2-1
clone size: NA
V gene: TRBV10-3
D gene: TRBD1

CDR3 protein: CASSYASANTGELFF
CDR3 DNA: TGTGCCAGCAGTTACGCTTCAGCGAACACCGGGGAGCTGTTTTTT
J gene: TRBJ2-2
clone size: few
V gene: TRBV6-5
D gene: NA

CDR3 protein: CASSPQTSGGSTDTQYF
CDR3 DNA: TGTGCCAGCAGCCCCCAGACTAGCGGGGGGAGCACAGATACGCAGTATTTT
J gene: TRBJ2-3
clone size: NA
V gene: TRBV7-2
D gene: TRBD2

CDR3 protein: CASSIQGFGNTEAFF
CDR3 DNA: TGTGCCAGCAGCATACAGGGGTTCGGGAACACTGAAGCTTTCTTT
J gene: TRBJ1-1
clone size: many
V gene: TRBV6-1
D gene: TRBD1

CDR3 protein: CASSLGGTSLF
CDR3 DNA: TGTGCCAGCAGCTTAGGTGGGACTTCCCTCTTC
J gene: TRBJ2-1
clone size: few
V gene: TRBV7-8
D gene: NA

CDR3 protein: CASGSLGDTAQETQYF
CDR3 DNA: TGTGCCAGCGGTTCCTTAGGGGACACCGCACAAGAGACCCAGTACTTC
J gene: TRBJ2-5
clone size: many
V gene: TRBV6-2/TRBV6-3
D gene: NA

CDR3 protein: CASSPARLAPTNEQFF
CDR3 DNA: TGTGCCAGCAGCCCAGCGCGGCTAGCTCCCACAAATGAGCAGTTCTTC
J gene: TRBJ2-1
clone size: many
V gene: TRBV7-2
D gene: NA

CDR3 protein: CASLDLAANYNEQFF
CDR3 DNA: TGTGCCAGCCTCGATCTAGCGGCGAACTACAATGAGCAGTTCTTC
J gene: TRBJ2-1
clone size: few
V gene: TRBV6-1
D gene: TRBD2

CDR3 protein: CSASAGNSNQPQHF
CDR3 DNA: TGCAGTGCTTCAGCGGGGAATAGCAATCAGCCCCAGCATTTT
J gene: TRBJ1-5
clone size: many
V gene: TRBV20-1
D gene: NA

CDR3 protein: CASRVGSNQPQHF
CDR3 DNA: TGTGCCAGCAGGGTGGGCAGCAATCAGCCCCAGCATTTT
J gene: TRBJ1-5
clone size: many
V gene: TRBV2
D gene: NA

CDR3 protein: CSARWGNQPQHF
CDR3 DNA: TGCAGTGCTAGATGGGGTAATCAGCCCCAGCATTTT
J gene: TRBJ1-5
clone size: NA
V gene: TRBV20-1
D gene: NA